This record looks at one T cell receptor (beta chain) sequence and its context. Its antigen remains unknown. This specimen belongs to a study of cytomegalovirus exposure and HLA in healthy donors. Germline V gene lookup returns CDR1 SEHNR and CDR2 FQNEAQ (reference sequence). The V end was cut by 5 bases, the J end by 6 bases, with 8 bases between. The CDR3 length is 13 residues. The study's findings and limits: TCR clusters originating in the first cohort tended to co-occur in the 120 validation repertoires, according to a later analysis. Cytomegalovirus status was reportedly diagnosed by the classifier with high specificity and sensitivity. The study put roughly 160 TCR beta chains on its list as cytomegalovirus-associated.

Profiling relied on immunoSEQ multiplex PCR, and the TCRdb table lists in-frame clones only, not all of them. The sample records 200,000 to 250,000 clones, approximately 90% being singletons. The sample consisted of PBMCs. This TCR came from a man aged 18 to 29 in good health and CMV-seronegative. The chain has TRBV7-9 and TRBJ1-6; unclear D gene. CDR3 protein: CASSPRLNSPLHF. In DNA form, the CDR3 reads TGTGCCAGCAGCCCCCGACTTAATTCACCCCTCCACTTT. The whole variable domain, remainder taken from reference TRBV7-9 and TRBJ1-6, is DTGVSQNPRHKITKRGQNVTFRCDPISEHNRLYWYRQTLGQGPEFLTYFQNEAQLEKSRLLSDRFSAERPKGSFSTLEIQRTEQGDSAMYLCASSPRLNSPLHFGNGTRLTVT.